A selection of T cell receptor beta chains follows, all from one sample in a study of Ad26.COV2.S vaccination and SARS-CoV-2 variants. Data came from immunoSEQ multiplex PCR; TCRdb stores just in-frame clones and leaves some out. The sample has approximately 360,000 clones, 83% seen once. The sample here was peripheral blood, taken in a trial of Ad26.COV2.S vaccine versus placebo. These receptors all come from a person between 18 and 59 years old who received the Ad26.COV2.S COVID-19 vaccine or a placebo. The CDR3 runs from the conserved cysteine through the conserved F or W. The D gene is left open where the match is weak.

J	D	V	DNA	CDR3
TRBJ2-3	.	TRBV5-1	TGCGCCAGCAGCTTGGTTCGCAGCGGGACAACAGATACGCAGTATTTT	CASSLVRSGTTDTQYF
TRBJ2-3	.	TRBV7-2	TGTGCCAGCAGCTCTTCAGGCGCCACAGATACGCAGTATTTT	CASSSSGATDTQYF
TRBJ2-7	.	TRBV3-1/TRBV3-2	TGTGCCAGCAGCCAAGCCAACTTGATTTACCGGGGACTCATATTC	CASSQANLIYRGLIF
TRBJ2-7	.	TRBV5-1	TGCGCCAGCAGCGCGGGCGACTACGAGCAGTACTTC	CASSAGDYEQYF
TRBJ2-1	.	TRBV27	TGTGCCAGCAGTTTTAGAGTAGGTTCCTACAATGAGCAGTTCTTC	CASSFRVGSYNEQFF
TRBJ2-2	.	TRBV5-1	TGCGCCAGCAGCTTAAGCGGGACACTGAACACCGGGGAGCTGTTTTTT	CASSLSGTLNTGELFF
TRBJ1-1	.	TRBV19	TGTGCCAGACCCTTCATGCCCGTAAGGAACACTGAAGCTTTCTTT	CARPFMPVRNTEAFF
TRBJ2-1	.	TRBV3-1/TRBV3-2	TGTGCCAGCAGCCAAGTGGGTAGCGGTGAGCAGTTCTTC	CASSQVGSGEQFF
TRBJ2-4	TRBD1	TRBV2	TGTGCCAGCAGTGGGGACAGGGGAAAAAACATTCAGTACTTC	CASSGDRGKNIQYF
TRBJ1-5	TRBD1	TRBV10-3	TGTGCCACCGGGGTCGGACAGGGATCTTCCAATCAGCCCCAGCATTTT	CATGVGQGSSNQPQHF
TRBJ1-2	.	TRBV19	TGTGCCACTCTATCTCTCAGGGACCCGAGGGTCGGGGTCTTCTATGGCTACACCTTC	CATLSLRDPRVGVFYGYTF
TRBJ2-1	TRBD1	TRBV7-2	TGTGCCAGCAGCAACAGACAGGGAGCTGAGCAGTTCTTC	CASSNRQGAEQFF
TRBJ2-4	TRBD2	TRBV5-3	TGTGCCAGAGGGACTAGCGGGAGGGAGATCTCCAAAAACATTCAGTACTTC	CARGTSGREISKNIQYF
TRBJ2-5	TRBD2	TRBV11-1	TGTGCCAGCAGCGCGGGGGAACGAGAGACCCAGTACTTC	CASSAGERETQYF
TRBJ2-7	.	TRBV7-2	TGTGCCAGCAGCCCCTTCCAAGCTTCCTACGAGCAGTACTTC	CASSPFQASYEQYF
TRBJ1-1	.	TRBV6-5	TGTGCCAGCGGAGGAAGGGTTAACACTGAAGCTTTCTTT	CASGGRVNTEAFF
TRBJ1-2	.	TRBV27	TGTGCCAGCAGTCCACGTGGGTTTGGCTACACCTTC	CASSPRGFGYTF
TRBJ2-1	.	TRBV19	TGTGCCAGTATCTCTAACAGGGGAGGCAATGAGCAGTTCTTC	CASISNRGGNEQFF
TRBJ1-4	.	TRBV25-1	TGTGCCAGCAGTGACGAGGGAGTTCGAGAAAAACTGTTTTTT	CASSDEGVREKLFF
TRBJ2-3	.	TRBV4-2	TGTGCCAGCAGCCAGGGTCCCCACGGGGATACGCAGTATTTT	CASSQGPHGDTQYF
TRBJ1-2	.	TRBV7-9	TGTGCCAGCAGCTCCTGGATCGGGGGCTATGGCTACACCTTC	CASSSWIGGYGYTF
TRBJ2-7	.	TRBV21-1	TGTGCCAGCAGCTCCCACAGGGGACAGGGGGCCTCCTACGAGCAGTACTTC	CASSSHRGQGASYEQYF
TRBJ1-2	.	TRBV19	TGTGCCAGTACCCGGGGGGGAACCCTTAACTATGGCTACACCTTC	CASTRGGTLNYGYTF